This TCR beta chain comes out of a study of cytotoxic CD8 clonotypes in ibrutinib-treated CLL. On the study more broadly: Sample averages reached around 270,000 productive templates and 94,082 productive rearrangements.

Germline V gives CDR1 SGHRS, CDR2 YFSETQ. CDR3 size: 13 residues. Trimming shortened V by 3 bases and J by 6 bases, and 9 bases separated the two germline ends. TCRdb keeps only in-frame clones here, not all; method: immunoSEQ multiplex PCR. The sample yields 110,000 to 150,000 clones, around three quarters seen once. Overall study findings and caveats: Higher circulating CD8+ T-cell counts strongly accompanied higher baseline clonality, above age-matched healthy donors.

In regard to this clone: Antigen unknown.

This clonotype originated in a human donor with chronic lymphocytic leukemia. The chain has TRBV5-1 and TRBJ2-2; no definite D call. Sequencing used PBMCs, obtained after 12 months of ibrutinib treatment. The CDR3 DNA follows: TGCGCCAGCAGCTACTTAAGGGCCGGGGAGCTGTTTTTT. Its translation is CASSYLRAGELFF.